Following are 22 T cell receptor beta chains from one sample sequenced in a study of T cells after yellow fever vaccination. TCRdb re-analysed the 5' RACE reads in MiXCR, keeping a single row per CDR3 protein. The sample lists around 40,000 distinct CDR3 sequences; about 6.8% were seen once. The sample consisted of CD8+ T cells not binding an NS4B(214-222) dextramer, sorted from PBMCs, taken 45 days after the yellow fever booster vaccination. These receptors were obtained from a man aged 30-40 years who received the YFV17D yellow fever vaccine.

This clonotype has a count of ten or more. The chain uses TRBV12-3 or TRBV12-4 and TRBJ2-7; TRBD1 or TRBD2 may be the D gene (5 bases each). V was shortened by 4 bases and J by 2 bases, with 12 bases between the two germline ends. The CDR3 spans 14 residues. The CDR3 DNA reads TGTGCCAGCAGTTCCGCCGGGACCACCTACGAGCAGTACTTC. It is translated as CASSSAGTTYEQYF.

This clonotype showed up many times. The chain uses TRBV7-9 and TRBJ2-3; 8 nucleotides line up with TRBD2. CDR1 SEHNR and CDR2 FQNEAQ come from the germline V gene (reference sequence). The CDR3 is 14 residues long. Germline trimming cut 5 bases from V and 4 bases from J; bases unmatched to any gene: 5. The CDR3 protein is CASSPRGGADTQYF. The CDR3 nucleotides read TGTGCCAGCAGCCCCCGGGGGGGCGCAGATACGCAGTATTTT.

There are many counts of this clonotype. This chain uses TRBV7-9 with TRBJ2-7; weak D call: TRBD1 (7 bases). The CDR3 is made up of 15 amino acids. Germline CDR1 is SEHNR and CDR2 is FQNEAQ (reference sequence). V gave up 5 bases and J gave up 2 bases, with 16 bases separating them. Here the CDR3 DNA reads TGTGCCAGCAGCCCAGGGGGACTGGTAGCCTACGAGCAGTACTTC. As protein: CASSPGGLVAYEQYF.

This clonotype was seen many times. Here the CDR3 reads CSASVQETQYF. The CDR3 coding sequence is TGCAGTGCTAGCGTCCAAGAGACCCAGTACTTC. The genes are TRBV20-1 and TRBJ2-5; D not resolved. This CDR3 comprises 11 residues. V was clipped by 3 bases and J by 1 base, with 3 bases between them. Germline CDR1 reads DFQATT; CDR2 reads SNEGSKA (reference sequence).

This sequence joins TRBV7-8 and TRBJ2-5; 8 bases line up with TRBD2. The CDR3 covers 15 residues. Trimming cost V 4 bases and J 7 bases; bases outside gene matches: 11. CDR1 is SGHVS, CDR2 FQNEAQ, per germline. CDR3 protein: CASSSTGGGGGTQYF. CDR3 DNA sequence: TGTGCCAGCAGCTCGACCGGGGGGGGTGGCGGGACCCAGTACTTC. Full variable domain (remainder filled in from reference TRBV7-8 and TRBJ2-5): GAGVSQSPRYKVAKRGQDVALRCDPISGHVSLFWYQQALGQGPEFLTYFQNEAQLDKSGLPSDRFFAERPEGSVSTLKIQRTQQEDSAVYLCASSSTGGGGGTQYFGPGTRLLVL.

This clonotype was seen many times. CDR3 loop: CASSFTPISGANVLTF. For the CDR3, the DNA is TGTGCCAGCAGTTTCACTCCCATCTCTGGGGCCAACGTCCTGACTTTC. The rearrangement uses TRBV27 and TRBJ2-6; D call uncertain. The germline V and J ends were trimmed by 3 bases and 0 bases, with 9 bases remaining between them. The germline CDR1 and CDR2 sequences are MNHEY and SMNVEV (reference sequence). The CDR3 is 16 residues long.

This clonotype was detected ten times or more. The rearrangement links TRBV7-8 to TRBJ1-1; D is perhaps TRBD1 (5 bases). This CDR3 has 16 amino acids. Trimming removed 4 bases from V and 0 bases from J, with 15 bases in between. CDR1 is SGHVS, CDR2 FQNEAQ, per germline. CDR3 sequence (DNA): TGTGCCAGCAGCTCGGTTGACAGAGACATGAACACTGAAGCTTTCTTT. Protein product: CASSSVDRDMNTEAFF.

This clonotype has only a few counts. The rearrangement links TRBV12-5 to TRBJ1-5; D is uncertain. Germline V gene sequence: CDR1 LGHNT, CDR2 FRNRAP. CDR3 length: 14 amino acids. V was shortened by 0 bases and J by 5 bases, with 8 bases between the two germline ends. The CDR3 DNA sequence: TGTGCTAGTGGTTTGGTATCCAGCGATCAGCCCCAGCATTTT. It translates to CASGLVSSDQPQHF.

The chain is built from TRBV20-1 and TRBJ2-7, with 8 nucleotides matching TRBD1. Germline V lookup: CDR1 DFQATT, CDR2 SNEGSKA (reference sequence). The CDR3 extends over 13 amino acids. V gave up 6 bases and J gave up 1 base; unmatched junction bases: 5. The CDR3 sequence is CSALTGESYEQYF. The DNA of the CDR3 is TGCAGTGCACTGACAGGGGAATCCTACGAGCAGTACTTC.

This clonotype was seen repeatedly, ten times or more. The gene calls are TRBV7-2 and TRBJ2-7; TRBD2 matches 12 bases. Trimming took 2 bases from V and 3 from J; bases not matched to a gene: 2. This CDR3 region has 15 residues. From germline, CDR1 is SGHTA and CDR2 FQGNSA. In DNA, the CDR3 is TGTGCCAGCAGCTTAATACTAGCGGGAGGCTACGAGCAGTACTTC. Translation gives CASSLILAGGYEQYF. Looking up the rest from reference TRBV7-2 and TRBJ2-7 gives the full variable domain: GAGVSQSPSNKVTEKGKDVELRCDPISGHTALYWYRQSLGQGLEFLIYFQGNSAPDKSGLPSDRFSAERTGGSVSTLTIQRTQQEDSAVYLCASSLILAGGYEQYFGPGTRLTVT.

This clonotype was seen ten or more times. The chain couples TRBV20-1 to TRBJ2-1; TRBD2 matches at 9 bases. The CDR3 is made up of 13 amino acids. Germline values: CDR1 DFQATT, CDR2 SNEGSKA (reference sequence). Germline trimming cut 2 bases from V and 4 bases from J; bases unmatched to any gene: 0. CDR3 amino acids: CSARLAGYNEQFF. DNA for the CDR3: TGCAGTGCTAGACTAGCGGGGTACAATGAGCAGTTCTTC.

This clonotype was detected many times. The J gene is TRBJ2-2, the V gene TRBV15; D is possibly TRBD2 (5 bases). The CDR3 loop spans 16 amino acids. Trimming took 2 bases from V and 1 from J, leaving 11 bases between them. Germline CDR1 LNHNV, CDR2 YYDKDF (reference sequence). The CDR3 nucleotides read TGTGCCACCAGCAGAAGCCGGGGTGGGAACACCGGGGAGCTGTTTTTT. This encodes CATSRSRGGNTGELFF.

This clonotype turned up a few times. The chain combines TRBV20-1 with TRBJ2-1; D is uncertain. The CDR3 is made up of 14 amino acids. Germline-derived CDR1 and CDR2 are DFQATT and SNEGSKA (reference sequence). Trimming removed 6 bases from V and 2 bases from J, with 14 bases in between. CDR3 in DNA: TGCAGTGCCCTCGAGGTAGCTGCCTACAATGAGCAGTTCTTC. It specifies CSALEVAAYNEQFF.

This clonotype rates as large. The gene calls are TRBV28 and TRBJ2-1; D gene unclear. The CDR3 contains 12 residues. Germline loops: CDR1 MDHEN, CDR2 SYDVKM. Trimming stripped 4 bases from V and 9 bases from J, with 10 bases between. For the CDR3, the DNA is TGTGCCAGCAGTTCGGCGTTACTTGAGCAGTTCTTC. Translated, it gives CASSSALLEQFF.

As concerns this clonotype: A much bigger clone sits one base away, suggesting this may be a read error. V usage is TRBV29-1 and J usage is TRBJ2-1, with TRBD2 as a possible D gene (5 bases). This CDR3 region has 12 residues. The germline V gene encodes CDR1 SQVTM and CDR2 ANQGSEA. V gave up 4 bases and J gave up 2 bases, with 6 bases separating them. Here the CDR3 reads CSVAGTYNEQFF. The CDR3 DNA reads TGCAGCGTTGCGGGGACCTACAATGAGCAGTTCTTC.

This clonotype has at least ten counts. The genes are TRBV20-1 and TRBJ2-1; 7 nucleotides align to TRBD1. This CDR3 contains 12 residues. V trimming: 3 bases; J trimming: 6 bases; junction bases outside the gene matches: 2. From germline, CDR1 is DFQATT and CDR2 SNEGSKA (reference sequence). The CDR3, as DNA: TGCAGTGCTAGCGCAGGGGGCAATGAGCAGTTCTTC. This codes for CSASAGGNEQFF.

This clonotype was counted at least ten times. This chain links TRBV6-2 or TRBV6-3 with TRBJ2-3; D possibly corresponds to TRBD2 (6 bases). Germline loops: CDR1 MNHEY, CDR2 SVGEGT. CDR3 length: 14 residues. V was clipped by 7 bases and J by 4 bases, with 15 bases between them. The CDR3 sequence: CASTDGGPPDTQYF. CDR3 DNA: TGTGCCAGCACCGACGGAGGGCCCCCAGATACGCAGTATTTT.

This clonotype was counted only a few times. This sequence joins TRBV7-8 and TRBJ2-7, with D possibly being TRBD1 or TRBD2 (6 bases each). The germline gives CDR1 SGHVS, CDR2 FQNEAQ. The V end was cut by 2 bases, the J end by 5 bases, with 16 bases between. The CDR3 length is 15 residues. CDR3 nucleotides: TGTGCCAGCAGCTTACCTAGCCGGGGGCAGGACGAGCAGTACTTC. It codes for CASSLPSRGQDEQYF.

The V and J genes are TRBV6-1 and TRBJ1-1; D unresolved. This CDR3 is 16 amino acids long. Per germline, CDR1 MNHNS and CDR2 SASEGT. The V end lost 7 bases, the J end lost 2 bases, and 20 bases lay between the germline ends. DNA for the CDR3: TGTGCCAGCACCGAGGCTCCCGGGTCACAAAACACTGAAGCTTTCTTT. Protein: CASTEAPGSQNTEAFF.

The V gene is TRBV15, the J gene TRBJ2-7; 7 nucleotides line up with TRBD1. Trimming cost V 0 bases and J 3 bases; bases outside gene matches: 5. CDR3 length: 15 residues. Germline CDR1 LNHNV, CDR2 YYDKDF (reference sequence). The CDR3 reads CATSRDTQGIYEQYF. CDR3 DNA sequence: TGTGCCACCAGCAGAGACACACAGGGGATCTACGAGCAGTACTTC.

This clonotype was found many times. The chain couples TRBV24-1 to TRBJ2-3, with TRBD1 matching over 7 bases. The CDR3 extends over 15 amino acids. Unmatched junction bases numbered 3, after V lost 4 bases and J lost 0 bases. Germline V gene lookup returns CDR1 KGHDR and CDR2 SFDVKD. In nucleotides, the CDR3 is TGTGCCACCAGTGACCGGGACAGAAGCACAGATACGCAGTATTTT. This encodes CATSDRDRSTDTQYF.

Relative to its sample, this clonotype is medium-sized. This chain links TRBV20-1 with TRBJ2-1, with 9 bases identical to TRBD1. From germline, CDR1 is DFQATT and CDR2 SNEGSKA (reference sequence). V gave up 0 bases and J gave up 4 bases; unmatched junction bases: 4. This CDR3 comprises 15 residues. The DNA of the CDR3 is TGCAGTGCTAGAGACCCCGGGACAGGGTACAATGAGCAGTTCTTC. This gives the protein CSARDPGTGYNEQFF.